One sample yielded the 26 T cell receptor beta chains listed below, sequenced in a study of T cells in Graves' hyperthyroidism and ophthalmopathy. It was RNA transcripts that yielded the amplified TCR beta CDR3 regions. The study used the HTBI primer set for a first-round RT-PCR of the TCR CDR3. TCRdb re-analysed the multiplex PCR reads in MiXCR, keeping a single row per CDR3 protein. The sample shows 500,000 to 550,000 distinct CDR3 sequences, about 20% of them seen only once. The source material was blood. The receptors shown here come from a man in his late teens or twenties with Graves' hyperthyroidism.

For this clonotype: A much larger clone differs from this one at a single base, so this may be a read error. CDR3 coding DNA: TGTGCCAGCACTCCCCCGGGGACCCAAGAGACCCAGGACTTC. Translated, it gives CASTPPGTQETQDF. V usage is TRBV28 and J usage is TRBJ2-5; D assignment may be TRBD1 or TRBD2 (5 bases each). The CDR3 is 14 residues long. From germline, CDR1 is MDHEN and CDR2 SYDVKM.

This clonotype was picked up many times. The rearrangement links TRBV29-1 to TRBJ2-7; D may be TRBD1 (6 bases). Germline CDR1 SQVTM, CDR2 ANQGSEA. V lost 4 bases to trimming and J lost 1 base, with 8 bases between them. This CDR3 has 12 residues. CDR3 nucleotide sequence: TGCAGCGTTGGCAGGGGATCCTACGAGCAGTACTTC. Translated, it gives CSVGRGSYEQYF.

This clonotype was recorded many times. The J gene is TRBJ1-1, the V gene TRBV27; D perhaps matches TRBD1 (5 bases). This CDR3 region has 15 residues. V lost 5 bases, J lost 0 bases, and 13 bases lay in between. Germline CDR1 reads MNHEY; CDR2 reads SMNVEV (reference sequence). The chain's CDR3 is CASSLDSPMNTEAFF. The CDR3 bases are TGTGCCAGCAGTCTAGACAGCCCTATGAACACTGAAGCTTTCTTT.

The sample holds many counts of this clonotype. The genes are TRBV6-5 and TRBJ1-5; no reliable D call. Germline CDR1 is MNHEY and CDR2 is SVGAGI. Trimming pared 6 bases from V and 7 bases from J, leaving 16 bases between. The CDR3 is made up of 14 amino acids. The CDR3 DNA sequence: TGTGCCAGCAGGTACGAAGGGAGCCGGCAGCCCCAGCATTTT. This gives the protein CASRYEGSRQPQHF.

This clonotype was seen more than once but under ten times. V gene TRBV4-1 combines with J gene TRBJ1-1; weak D call: TRBD1 (6 bases). This CDR3 has 14 residues. V was shortened by 0 bases and J by 7 bases, with 12 bases between the two germline ends. CDR1 is MGHRA and CDR2 is YSYEKL in the germline V gene. CDR3 sequence reads: CASSQDTGHDEAFF. The CDR3 DNA reads TGCGCCAGCAGCCAAGATACAGGGCATGATGAAGCTTTCTTT.

This chain joins TRBV6-1 and TRBJ2-7; TRBD1 matches 11 bases. The ends lost 8 bases at V and 2 bases at J; junction bases unmatched: 5. Germline assignment: CDR1 MNHNS and CDR2 SASEGT. The CDR3 loop spans 14 amino acids. CDR3: CASDKGQGAYEQYF. The DNA for the CDR3 is TGTGCCAGCGACAAGGGACAGGGGGCCTACGAGCAGTACTTC.

This clonotype was seen repeatedly, ten times or more. This chain joins TRBV6-1 and TRBJ1-2, with 9 bases identical to TRBD1. The V gene's germline CDR1 is MNHNS and CDR2 SASEGT. This CDR3 is 13 amino acids long. Losses at the gene ends were 7 bases for V and 8 bases for J; bases not matched to a gene: 8. CDR3 DNA sequence: TGTGCCAGCAATGACAGGGGGGTAGAGGGCTACACCTTC. It specifies CASNDRGVEGYTF.

V and J are TRBV4-1 and TRBJ1-5; the D is unclear. V was trimmed by 2 bases and J by 3 bases, leaving 11 bases between them. This CDR3 has 15 residues. Germline V CDR1 and CDR2: MGHRA, YSYEKL. In nucleotides, the CDR3 is TGCGCCAGCAGCCAAAGGGAAGGAGACAATCAGCCCCAGCATTTT. It codes for CASSQREGDNQPQHF.

This clonotype has a count of ten or more. A junction boundary mismatches the germline segment, possibly from a read error. This rearrangement joins TRBV6-1 to TRBJ2-7, with D perhaps TRBD1 (5 bases). The germline V gene has CDR1 MNHNS and CDR2 SASEGT. The CDR3 is 13 residues long. This chain's CDR3 is CASRQSMHYERYF. CDR3 coding DNA: TGTGCCAGTAGACAGTCTATGCACTACGAGCGGTACTTC.

This clonotype showed up just a few times. This sequence joins TRBV20-1 and TRBJ2-5, with 9 positions matching TRBD1. With 6 bases clipped from V and 5 bases from J, the junction kept 4 bases outside the gene matches. The CDR3 has 12 amino acids. The germline V gene has CDR1 DFQATT and CDR2 SNEGSKA (reference sequence). The CDR3 nucleotides read TGCAGTGCGGGGACAGGGTTGGAGACCCAGTACTTC. This translates into CSAGTGLETQYF.

This clonotype showed up many times. The genes are TRBV5-1 and TRBJ2-7, with D perhaps TRBD1 or TRBD2 (5 bases each). The CDR3 runs 14 residues. Looked up from germline, CDR1 is SGHRS and CDR2 is YFSETQ. V lost 0 bases to trimming and J lost 5 bases, with 12 bases between them. The CDR3 coding sequence is TGCGCCAGCAGCTTGGAAGGGGAGCGCCACGAGCAGTACTTC. Its protein product is CASSLEGERHEQYF.

This clonotype was seen ten or more times. The chain combines TRBV7-8 with TRBJ2-5; 8 bases line up with TRBD2. Germline lookup yields CDR1 SGHVS and CDR2 FQNEAQ. V shed 2 bases, J shed 3 bases, and the junction held 8 bases outside the gene matches. The length of the CDR3 is 16 residues. The DNA of the CDR3 is TGTGCCAGCAGCTTAACCGGGCGGGGGGACGAAGAGACCCAGTACTTC. This sequence encodes CASSLTGRGDEETQYF. Full variable domain (missing parts from reference TRBV7-8 and TRBJ2-5): GAGVSQSPRYKVAKRGQDVALRCDPISGHVSLFWYQQALGQGPEFLTYFQNEAQLDKSGLPSDRFFAERPEGSVSTLKIQRTQQEDSAVYLCASSLTGRGDEETQYFGPGTRLLVL.

Here the CDR3 reads CASSATGGVNTEAFF. Here the CDR3 DNA reads TGTGCCAGTAGCGCCACAGGGGGCGTGAACACTGAAGCTTTCTTT. The chain has TRBV19 and TRBJ1-1; 9 bases map to TRBD1. Germline values: CDR1 LNHDA, CDR2 SQIVND (reference sequence). The CDR3 covers 15 residues. V gave up 6 bases and J gave up 0 bases; unmatched junction bases: 5.

This clonotype was counted at least ten times. In DNA form, the CDR3 reads TGTGCCAGCAGTCCACAGGGGCCCCAGTTTTTTGGCCAGTACTTC. Translated, it gives CASSPQGPQFFGQYF. This rearrangement joins TRBV28 to TRBJ2-5; TRBD1 agrees at 7 bases. The CDR3 is 15 residues long. Trimming took 5 bases from V and 10 from J; bases not matched to a gene: 16. The germline gives CDR1 MDHEN, CDR2 SYDVKM.

This clonotype was observed many times. The chain links TRBV20-1 to TRBJ2-7, with TRBD1 as a possible D gene (5 bases). Germline V gene sequence: CDR1 DFQATT, CDR2 SNEGSKA (reference sequence). Trimming pared 0 bases from V and 6 bases from J, leaving 24 bases between. This CDR3 region has 17 residues. The CDR3 is CSARDHRSTTLPAEQYF. The CDR3 bases are TGCAGTGCTAGAGACCACAGGTCCACAACCCTGCCTGCCGAGCAGTACTTC.

This clonotype appeared many times. The chain has TRBV6-5 and TRBJ1-5; D is ambiguous. Per the germline V gene, CDR1 is MNHEY and CDR2 is SVGAGI. The ends were cut back, 6 bases at V and 0 bases at J, with 12 bases in the middle. The CDR3 loop spans 15 amino acids. CDR3 residues: CASRVAVISNQPQHF. CDR3 nucleotides: TGTGCCAGCAGGGTCGCAGTGATTAGCAATCAGCCCCAGCATTTT.

Ten or more counts support this clonotype. The chain uses TRBV19 and TRBJ1-1; D is ambiguous. The ends were cut back, 3 bases at V and 3 bases at J, with 8 bases in the middle. The CDR3 has 13 residues. Per the germline V gene, CDR1 is LNHDA and CDR2 is SQIVND (reference sequence). CDR3 in DNA: TGTGCCAGTAGTATCTGGGCGGACACTGAAGCTTTCTTT. Amino acids: CASSIWADTEAFF. Based on the CDR3 plus reference TRBV19 and TRBJ1-1, the full variable domain is DGGITQSPKYLFRKEGQNVTLSCEQNLNHDAMYWYRQDPGQGLRLIYYSQIVNDFQKGDIAEGYSVSREKKESFPLTVTSAQKNPTAFYLCASSIWADTEAFFGQGTRLTVV.

This clonotype has a count of ten or more. The gene calls are TRBV29-1 and TRBJ1-1; 10 bases map to TRBD1. The CDR3 runs to 13 residues. V gave up 4 bases and J gave up 3 bases; unmatched junction bases: 2. The V gene's germline CDR1 is SQVTM and CDR2 ANQGSEA. DNA of the CDR3: TGCAGCGTTGGGACAGGGGGTTACACTGAAGCTTTCTTT. Encoded protein: CSVGTGGYTEAFF.

This clonotype came up a few times. This sequence joins TRBV19 and TRBJ2-7, with 7 bases identical to TRBD1. The length of the CDR3 is 16 residues. Germline V lookup: CDR1 LNHDA, CDR2 SQIVND (reference sequence). V lost 5 bases and J lost 3; bases outside the gene matches: 13. CDR3 nucleotide sequence: TGTGCCAGTAGTGTTTCTGTGGACAGGTTTTTCTACGAGCAGTACTTC. Translated, it gives CASSVSVDRFFYEQYF.

This clonotype was seen many times. The chain joins TRBV6-4 to TRBJ2-5; D unresolved. V gave up 5 bases and J gave up 5 bases, with 15 bases separating them. The CDR3 has 14 amino acids. CDR1 and CDR2 from the germline V gene are MRHNA and SNTAGT. For the CDR3, the DNA is TGTGCCAGCAGTTACATTGCCTCCCAGGAGACCCAGTACTTC. Translation: CASSYIASQETQYF.

This clonotype was counted many times. This sequence joins TRBV7-8 and TRBJ1-5, with D possibly matching TRBD1 (6 bases). Germline CDR1 reads SGHVS; CDR2 reads FQNEAQ. This CDR3 comprises 13 residues. Trimming cost V 7 bases and J 1 base, with 8 bases left between them. CDR3 sequence: CASTQGSNQPQHF. The CDR3, as DNA: TGTGCCAGCACGCAGGGGAGCAATCAGCCCCAGCATTTT.

In the case of this clonotype: One end of the junction fails to match germline, which may point to a read error. The CDR3 protein is CASSLDREYANYGYSF. In DNA form, the CDR3 reads TGTGCCAGCAGCTTGGACAGGGAGTATGCTAACTATGGCTACAGCTTC. The V and J genes are TRBV5-4 and TRBJ1-2, with D possibly being TRBD1 (6 bases). Germline V lookup: CDR1 SGHNT, CDR2 YYREEE (reference sequence). This CDR3 is 16 amino acids long.

This clonotype was seen many times. V and J are TRBV6-4 and TRBJ1-5, with a tentative D call TRBD1 (6 bases). From germline, CDR1 is MRHNA and CDR2 SNTAGT. CDR3 size: 17 residues. V lost 6 bases, J lost 0 bases, and 18 bases lay in between. The CDR3 is CASSGTPTLDSNQPQHF. The CDR3 nucleotides read TGTGCCAGCAGCGGGACACCTACTCTGGATAGCAATCAGCCCCAGCATTTT.

The chain links TRBV19 to TRBJ1-1, with D uncertain. This CDR3 is 13 amino acids long. V gave up 3 bases and J gave up 1 base, with 6 bases separating them. Per the germline V gene, CDR1 is LNHDA and CDR2 is SQIVND (reference sequence). The CDR3 loop is CASSIFKNTEAFF. In DNA form, the CDR3 reads TGTGCCAGTAGTATTTTCAAGAACACTGAAGCTTTCTTT.

In this sample, this clonotype turned up many times. This sequence joins TRBV19 and TRBJ2-7; perhaps TRBD2 as D (6 bases). The CDR3 is 14 amino acids. The V end was cut by 6 bases, the J end by 4 bases, with 16 bases between. Germline loops: CDR1 LNHDA, CDR2 SQIVND (reference sequence). The CDR3 DNA is TGTGCCAGTAGCCAAGGACTCCGGGGGTACGAGCAGTACTTC. This encodes CASSQGLRGYEQYF.

This clonotype came up once. This chain connects TRBV11-2 to TRBJ2-5; 7 bases are shared with TRBD2. V trimming: 4 bases; J trimming: 4 bases; junction bases outside the gene matches: 9. CDR1 is SGHAT, CDR2 FQNNGV, per germline. The CDR3 loop spans 15 amino acids. Written as DNA, the CDR3 is TGTGCCAGCAGCTCCGAACCGGGGAGGGGAGAGACCCAGTACTTC. This gives the protein CASSSEPGRGETQYF.